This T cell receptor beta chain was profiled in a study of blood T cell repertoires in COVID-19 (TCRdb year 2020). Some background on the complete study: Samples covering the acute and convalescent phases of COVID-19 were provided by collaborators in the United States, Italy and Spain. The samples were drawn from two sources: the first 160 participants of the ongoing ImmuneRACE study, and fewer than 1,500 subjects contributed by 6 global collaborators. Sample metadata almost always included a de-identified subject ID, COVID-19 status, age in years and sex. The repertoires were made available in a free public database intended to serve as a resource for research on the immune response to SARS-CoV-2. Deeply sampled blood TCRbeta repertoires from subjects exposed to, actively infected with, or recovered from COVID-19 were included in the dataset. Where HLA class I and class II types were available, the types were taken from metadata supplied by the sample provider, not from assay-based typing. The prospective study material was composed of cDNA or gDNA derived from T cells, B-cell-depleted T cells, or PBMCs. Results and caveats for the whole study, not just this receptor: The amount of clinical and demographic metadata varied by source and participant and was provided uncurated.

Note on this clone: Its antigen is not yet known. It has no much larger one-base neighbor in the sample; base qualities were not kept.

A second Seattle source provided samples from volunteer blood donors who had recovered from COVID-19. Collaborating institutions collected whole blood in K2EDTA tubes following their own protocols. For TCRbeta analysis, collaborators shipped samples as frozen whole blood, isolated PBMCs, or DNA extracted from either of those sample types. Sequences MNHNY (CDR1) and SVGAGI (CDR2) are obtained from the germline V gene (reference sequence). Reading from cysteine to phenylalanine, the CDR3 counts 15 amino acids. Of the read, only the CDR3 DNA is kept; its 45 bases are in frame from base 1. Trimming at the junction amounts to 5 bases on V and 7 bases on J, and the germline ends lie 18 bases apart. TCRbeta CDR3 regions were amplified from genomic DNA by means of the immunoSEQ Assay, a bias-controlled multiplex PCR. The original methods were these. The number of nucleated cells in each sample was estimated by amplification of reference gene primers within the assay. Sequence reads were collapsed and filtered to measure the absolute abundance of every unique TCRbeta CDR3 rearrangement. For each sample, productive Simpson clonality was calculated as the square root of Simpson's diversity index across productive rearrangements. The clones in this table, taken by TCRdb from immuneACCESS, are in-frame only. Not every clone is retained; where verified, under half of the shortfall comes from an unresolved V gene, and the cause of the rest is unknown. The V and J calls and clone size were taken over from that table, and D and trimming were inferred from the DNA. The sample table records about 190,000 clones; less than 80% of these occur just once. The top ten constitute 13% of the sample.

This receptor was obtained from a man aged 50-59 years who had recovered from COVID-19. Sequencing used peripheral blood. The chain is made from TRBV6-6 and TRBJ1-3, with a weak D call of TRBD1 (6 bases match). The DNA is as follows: TGTGCCAGCAGTAGCCACGGACAGTCTCGGAACACCATATATTTT. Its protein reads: CASSSHGQSRNTIYF.